Below, 7 T cell receptor beta chains from the same sample are listed, as sequenced in a study of cytomegalovirus exposure and HLA in healthy donors. Use of 60 Vbeta and 13 Jbeta primers characterized the PCR. This table comes from immunoSEQ multiplex PCR, and its TCRdb copy is limited to in-frame clones, with some not included. This sample carries 140,000 to 150,000 clones, around three quarters of them seen once, and the ten largest clones take around an eighth. The material sequenced was PBMCs. Receptors originate from a man aged 40-50 years in good health and CMV-seropositive.

This clone has a handful of counts. J is TRBJ2-3 and V is TRBV19; 7 nucleotides line up with TRBD2. Germline CDR1 is LNHDA and CDR2 is SQIVND (reference sequence). This CDR3 is built from 16 residues. The J segment lost 0 bases and the V segment lost 2 bases, leaving 5 bases of the junction unmatched. As DNA, the CDR3 is TGTGCCAGTAGTATATCTCTAGCGGCTAGCACAGATACGCAGTATTTT. Its protein product is CASSISLAASTDTQYF.

V usage is TRBV7-9 and J usage is TRBJ2-7, with 13 bases matching TRBD2. The CDR3 loop spans 16 amino acids. Germline loops: CDR1 SEHNR, CDR2 FQNEAQ (reference sequence). With V trimmed by 4 bases and J by 6 bases, 9 bases remained unmatched. The CDR3 sequence is CASSSDTSGRAVEQYF. In DNA, the CDR3 is TGTGCCAGCAGCTCAGACACTAGCGGGAGGGCCGTCGAGCAGTACTTC. Based on the CDR3 plus reference TRBV7-9 and TRBJ2-7, the full variable domain is DTGVSQNPRHKITKRGQNVTFRCDPISEHNRLYWYRQTLGQGPEFLTYFQNEAQLEKSRLLSDRFSAERPKGSFSTLEIQRTEQGDSAMYLCASSSDTSGRAVEQYFGPGTRLTVT.

This chain joins TRBV7-3 and TRBJ2-3; the D gene is possibly TRBD1 (6 bases). Trimming took off 5 bases at V and 3 bases at J, with 9 bases between the two ends. The CDR3 sequence is 13 residues long. Looked up from germline, CDR1 is SGHTA and CDR2 is FQGTGA. The CDR3 nucleotides read TGTGCCAGCAGCGCCCAGGGGACAGATACGCAGTATTTT. Translating it yields CASSAQGTDTQYF.

The chain couples TRBV5-5 to TRBJ1-5, with D unclear. V lost 1 base, J lost 5 bases, and 10 bases lay in between. The CDR3 is 14 amino acids. Per the germline V gene, CDR1 is SGHKS and CDR2 is YYEKEE (reference sequence). CDR3 residues: CASSLPGTDQPQHF. The CDR3 nucleotides are TGTGCCAGCAGCTTGCCCGGTACGGATCAGCCCCAGCATTTT.

Concerning this clone itself: At one of its ends the junction is not consistent with the germline gene, which may arise from a read error. The genes are TRBV5-4 and TRBJ2-6; D is possibly TRBD1 (5 bases). This CDR3 has 18 residues. Germline CDR1 and CDR2: SGHNT and YYREEE (reference sequence). The CDR3 loop is CASSLVSVKPSGANGLTF. The DNA for the CDR3 is TGTGCCAGCAGCTTGGTGAGTGTGAAGCCCTCTGGGGCCAACGGCCTGACTTTC. The whole variable domain, filled in from reference TRBV5-4 and TRBJ2-6, reads ETGVTQSPTHLIKTRGQQVTLRCSSQSGHNTVSWYQQALGQGPQFIFQYYREEENGRGNFPPRFSGLQFPNYSSELNVNALELDDSALYLCASSLVSVKPSGANGLTFGAGSRLTVL.

This clone was recorded only once. The V gene is TRBV29-1, the J gene TRBJ1-2; TRBD1 matches at 10 bases. V dropped 7 bases and J dropped 6; count of bases not matched to a gene: 8. Per germline, CDR1 SQVTM and CDR2 ANQGSEA. This CDR3 spans 13 amino acids. The CDR3 loop is CSASQGTGDGYTF. DNA of the CDR3: TGCAGCGCCTCGCAAGGGACAGGGGATGGCTACACCTTC.

The chain carries TRBV19 and TRBJ1-5; tentative D call: TRBD1 (5 bases). Trimming left V 5 bases short and J 6 bases short, with 11 bases between. Per germline, CDR1 LNHDA and CDR2 SQIVND (reference sequence). The CDR3 length is 13 residues. The CDR3: CASSHGRGQPQHF. CDR3 nucleotides: TGTGCCAGTAGTCACGGTAGGGGTCAGCCCCAGCATTTT.